These T cell receptor beta chains were read from a single sample in a study of beta chain features in type 1 diabetes. Clones were sequenced by immunoSEQ multiplex PCR, and TCRdb holds only the in-frame ones, with some missing. Of hundreds of thousands of clones in the sample, 13% were seen once. Sequencing used naive CD4+ T cells from blood. These receptors all stem from a man between 18 and 29 years old with type 1 diabetes. Each CDR3 is given with its conserved first and last residue. D genes are given only for firm matches. Rows may omit the clone size; those that give it use once, few, many or a size class.

V gene	J gene	clone size	D gene	CDR3 protein	CDR3 DNA
TRBV2	TRBJ1-5	NA	TRBD1	CASSEGTGNQPQHF	TGTGCCAGCAGTGAAGGGACAGGGAATCAGCCCCAGCATTTT
TRBV5-1	TRBJ1-1	few	NA	CASSLEGSWAEAFF	TGCGCCAGCAGCTTGGAAGGCTCGTGGGCTGAAGCTTTCTTT
TRBV28	TRBJ1-1	NA	NA	CASSFGYTSAFF	TGTGCCAGCAGTTTTGGTTACACATCGGCTTTCTTT
TRBV25-1	TRBJ1-1	NA	NA	CASSEQNTEAFF	TGTGCCAGCAGTGAACAGAACACTGAAGCTTTCTTT
TRBV29-1	TRBJ1-1	few	NA	CSVTVNTEAFF	TGCAGCGTGACAGTGAACACTGAAGCTTTCTTT
TRBV2	TRBJ1-2	NA	NA	CASTSQGDYGYTF	TGTGCCAGCACTTCCCAGGGTGACTATGGCTACACCTTC
TRBV9	TRBJ2-2	NA	NA	CASSVVSTSTGELFF	TGTGCCAGCAGCGTAGTTAGCACGAGCACCGGGGAGCTGTTTTTT
TRBV11-2	TRBJ2-5	NA	NA	CASSLEVEETQYF	TGTGCCAGCAGCTTAGAGGTAGAGGAGACCCAGTACTTC
TRBV7-2	TRBJ2-3	few	NA	CASSLVGGPRGDTQYF	TGTGCCAGCAGCTTAGTTGGGGGGCCCCGGGGAGATACGCAGTATTTT
TRBV4-1	TRBJ1-2	few	NA	CASSQDRNTDYGYTF	TGCGCCAGCAGCCAAGATAGGAATACGGACTATGGCTACACCTTC
TRBV9	TRBJ1-2	NA	NA	CASSVGGTSDFYGYTF	TGTGCCAGCAGCGTAGGGGGAACCTCTGACTTCTATGGCTACACCTTC
TRBV29-1	TRBJ1-2	NA	NA	CSGGGGSGYTF	TGCAGCGGTGGCGGGGGCAGCGGCTACACCTTC
TRBV5-6	TRBJ1-5	NA	TRBD1	CASSLAGTGGNQPQHF	TGTGCCAGCAGCTTGGCGGGGACAGGGGGCAATCAGCCCCAGCATTTT
TRBV5-6	TRBJ2-3	few	NA	CASSTPTDTQYF	TGTGCCAGCAGCACTCCAACAGATACGCAGTATTTT
TRBV30	TRBJ2-7	few	NA	CAWTQSPSYEQYF	TGTGCCTGGACACAGTCCCCTAGCTACGAGCAGTACTTC
TRBV28	TRBJ2-5	NA	NA	CATTWGGRGNSETQYF	TGTGCCACCACTTGGGGGGGCAGGGGAAATTCAGAGACCCAGTACTTC
TRBV7-9	TRBJ1-5	few	NA	CATQTAGGNQPQHF	TGTGCCACACAGACCGCGGGGGGCAATCAGCCCCAGCATTTT
TRBV2	TRBJ2-1	few	NA	CASSVSETSGDEQFF	TGTGCCAGCAGTGTTTCTGAGACAAGCGGTGATGAGCAGTTCTTC
TRBV27	TRBJ2-7	few	NA	CASSPSGSSAYEQYF	TGTGCCAGCAGTCCGTCCGGGTCTTCCGCTTACGAGCAGTACTTC
TRBV27	TRBJ2-3	few	NA	CASSSLPGSTDTQYF	TGTGCCAGCAGTTCTTTACCTGGAAGCACAGATACGCAGTATTTT
TRBV5-4	TRBJ2-1	NA	TRBD2	CASSSGLAVNEQFF	TGTGCCAGCAGCTCTGGACTAGCGGTGAATGAGCAGTTCTTC
TRBV28	TRBJ1-4	few	NA	CASRFDRTPGSEKLFF	TGTGCCAGCAGGTTTGACAGGACACCAGGGAGTGAAAAACTGTTTTTT
TRBV19	TRBJ2-2	few	NA	CASSGSPPGELFF	TGTGCCAGTAGTGGCAGCCCACCGGGGGAGCTGTTTTTT
TRBV29-1	TRBJ2-2	few	NA	CSGEHVNTGELFF	TGCAGCGGTGAGCACGTGAACACCGGGGAGCTGTTTTTT
TRBV5-4	TRBJ2-5	NA	TRBD2	CASSFAGEETQYF	TGTGCCAGCAGCTTTGCGGGGGAAGAGACCCAGTACTTC
TRBV30	TRBJ1-5	NA	NA	CAWSEAVSNQPQHF	TGTGCCTGGAGCGAAGCAGTGAGCAATCAGCCCCAGCATTTT
TRBV6-5	TRBJ1-1	few	NA	CASSYSGQGDTEAFF	TGTGCCAGCAGTTACTCAGGGCAGGGCGACACTGAAGCTTTCTTT